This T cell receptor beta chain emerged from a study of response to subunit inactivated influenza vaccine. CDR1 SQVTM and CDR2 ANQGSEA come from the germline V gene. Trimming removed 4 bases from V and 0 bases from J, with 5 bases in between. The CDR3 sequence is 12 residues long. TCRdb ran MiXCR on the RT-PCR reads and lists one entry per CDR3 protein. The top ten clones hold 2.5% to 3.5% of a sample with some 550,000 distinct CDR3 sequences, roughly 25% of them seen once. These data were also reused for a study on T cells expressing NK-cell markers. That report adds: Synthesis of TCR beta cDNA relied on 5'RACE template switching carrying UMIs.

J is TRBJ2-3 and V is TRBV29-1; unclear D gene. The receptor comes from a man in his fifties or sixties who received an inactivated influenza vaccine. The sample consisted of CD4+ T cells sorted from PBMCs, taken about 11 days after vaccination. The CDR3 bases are TGCAGCGTTGCCAAAAGCACAGATACGCAGTATTTT. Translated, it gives CSVAKSTDTQYF.